This T cell receptor (beta chain) was sequenced during a study of memory CD4+ T cells and cytomegalovirus serostatus. Study details: Healthy Belgian adult donors included roughly nine CMV-positive and some 24 CMV-negative people.

The sort gate was single viable CD3+CD4+CD8-CD45RO+ cells for memory CD4+ T cells. Study observations and caveats: CMV serostatus prediction reached median AUC approximately 0.95, or 0.91 with US-trained model. The CMV-associated TCR signature appears largely within the CD4+ memory repertoire.

Comment on this clone: Its antigen is not identified.

The length of the CDR3 is 11 residues. Trimming took off 8 bases at V and 6 bases at J, with 11 bases between the two ends. Germline V lookup: CDR1 MDHEN, CDR2 SYDVKM. Using immunoSEQ multiplex PCR, the repertoire was profiled, and TCRdb retains in-frame clones only, with some absent. The data hold approximately 65,000 clones, with roughly three quarters observed a single time. The sequencing sample was made of memory CD4+ T cells from blood. This rearrangement joins TRBV28 to TRBJ2-7, with D perhaps matching TRBD2 (5 bases). This receptor was identified in an adult in good health and CMV-seronegative. CDR3 loop: CASGPDSEQYF. In nucleotides, the CDR3 is TGTGCCAGCGGCCCGGACTCCGAGCAGTACTTC.